The 24 T cell receptor beta chains below all came from one sample that was sequenced in a study of cytomegalovirus exposure and HLA in healthy donors. Vbeta (60) and Jbeta (13) primers were used in the PCR. Assay: immunoSEQ multiplex PCR; the TCRdb copy retains only in-frame clones and omits some. This sample yields more than 110,000 clones, of which over 70% are seen a single time; roughly 2.8% belongs to the top ten. Sequenced sample: PBMCs. All receptors derive from a male donor in good health and CMV-seronegative.

The chain joins TRBV10-3 to TRBJ1-2, with 7 bases lining up with TRBD1. With V trimmed by 5 bases and J by 7 bases, 7 bases remained unmatched. Germline V lookup: CDR1 ENHRY, CDR2 SYGVKD. The CDR3 is made up of 13 amino acids. Written as DNA, the CDR3 is TGTGCCATCAGTCCCGACAGGGCGGGTGGCTACACCTTC. This codes for CAISPDRAGGYTF.

This clone was detected only once. The chain uses TRBV30 and TRBJ1-1; tentatively, D is TRBD1 (5 bases). Germline CDR1 GTSNPN, CDR2 SVGIG (reference sequence). V was pared by 0 bases and J by 8 bases, with 13 bases between. This CDR3 region has 13 residues. The CDR3, as DNA: TGTGCCTGGAGTGTTGAAAGGGGTTACGAAGCTTTCTTT. Its translation: CAWSVERGYEAFF.

This clone was seen a single time. CDR3 sequence: CASSQIAYEQYF. The CDR3 coding sequence is TGTGCCAGCAGCCAAATAGCCTACGAGCAGTACTTC. This chain uses TRBV14 with TRBJ2-7; no clear D. The CDR3 spans 12 residues. V dropped 2 bases and J dropped 2 bases, with 4 bases sitting between them. Germline V lookup: CDR1 SGHDN, CDR2 FVKESK.

CDR3 in DNA: TGTGCCTGGGGACGGGGTACGGGGAACACTGAAGCTTTCTTT. It encodes CAWGRGTGNTEAFF. This chain joins TRBV30 and TRBJ1-1; the D is unclear. The V end was cut by 5 bases, the J end by 1 base, with 14 bases between. The CDR3 contains 14 residues. Germline V gene lookup returns CDR1 GTSNPN and CDR2 SVGIG (reference sequence).

V and J are TRBV7-9 and TRBJ1-5, with TRBD1 as a possible D gene (6 bases). The CDR3 is 16 amino acids. Germline CDR1 and CDR2: SEHNR and FQNEAQ (reference sequence). V lost 5 bases and J 6 bases, leaving 20 bases between the germline ends. Here the CDR3 reads CASSHDTDSLRQPQHF. CDR3 nucleotide sequence: TGTGCCAGCAGCCATGATACGGACAGTCTTCGTCAGCCCCAGCATTTT.

The chain is built from TRBV5-1 and TRBJ1-2; TRBD1 agrees at 8 bases. CDR1 is SGHRS and CDR2 is YFSETQ in the germline V gene. This CDR3 region has 15 residues. The J segment lost 4 bases and the V segment lost 2 bases, leaving 7 bases of the junction unmatched. CDR3 loop: CASSFLTGEAYGYTF. The CDR3 DNA reads as TGCGCCAGCAGCTTCTTGACAGGGGAAGCCTATGGCTACACCTTC.

V usage is TRBV23-1 and J usage is TRBJ2-6, with 7 bases aligning to TRBD1. TRBV23-1 is treated as an ORF (open reading frame) with a function not yet certain. Trimming removed 0 bases from V and 0 bases from J; junction bases left unmatched: 11. The CDR3 loop spans 20 amino acids. The CDR3 loop reads CASSQSNLGTDASGANVLTF. CDR3 nucleotides: TGCGCCAGCAGTCAATCGAACCTGGGGACAGACGCCTCTGGGGCCAACGTCCTGACTTTC.

Written as DNA, the CDR3 is TGTGCCTGGAGTGTACTAGCGGGGCCTTTTGAGCAGTTCTTC. Its protein product is CAWSVLAGPFEQFF. The V gene is TRBV30, the J gene TRBJ2-1; 10 positions match TRBD2. With 0 bases clipped from V and 9 bases from J, the junction kept 5 bases outside the gene matches. This CDR3 has 14 residues. Looked up from germline, CDR1 is GTSNPN and CDR2 is SVGIG (reference sequence).

The J gene is TRBJ2-5, the V gene TRBV9, with a possible D match to TRBD1 (5 bases). Trimming shortened V by 0 bases and J by 5 bases, and 14 bases separated the two germline ends. Germline V gives CDR1 SGDLS, CDR2 YYNGEE. This CDR3 has 15 residues. The CDR3 bases are TGTGCCAGCAGCGTAGGGGCAGGGATACTGGAGACCCAGTACTTC. This gives the protein CASSVGAGILETQYF.

Note on this clone: A junction boundary mismatches the germline segment, possibly from a read error. This chain uses TRBV15 with TRBJ2-1; 12 nucleotides match TRBD2. The CDR3 is 15 residues long. Germline V gene sequence: CDR1 LNHNV, CDR2 YYDKDF (reference sequence). In DNA form, the CDR3 reads TGTGCCACCAGCAGGACTAGCGGGGGACCTTGTGGTGGGATCTTC. Its protein is CATSRTSGGPCGGIF.

CDR3 amino acids: CASSYPSGPGKHTQYF. In nucleotides, the CDR3 is TGTGCCAGCAGTTACCCTAGCGGGCCTGGGAAACATACGCAGTATTTT. This chain joins TRBV6-6 and TRBJ2-3; 8 nucleotides align to TRBD2. Looked up from germline, CDR1 is MNHNY and CDR2 is SVGAGI (reference sequence). Trimming took 2 bases from V and 7 from J; bases not matched to a gene: 11. This CDR3 spans 16 amino acids.

This clone came up once. The J gene is TRBJ1-2, the V gene TRBV7-6, with TRBD1 matching 9 bases. V gave up 0 bases and J gave up 0 bases; unmatched junction bases: 2. The CDR3 runs to 16 residues. The germline V gene has CDR1 SGHVS and CDR2 FNYEAQ. The CDR3 protein is CASSLARDRANYGYTF. Written as DNA, the CDR3 is TGTGCCAGCAGCTTAGCCCGGGACAGGGCTAACTATGGCTACACCTTC.

This clone was found a few times. The V call is TRBV30, the J call TRBJ1-2; TRBD1 matches at 7 bases. Per germline, CDR1 GTSNPN and CDR2 SVGIG (reference sequence). J was trimmed by 5 bases and V by 5 bases; bases with no gene match: 5. The CDR3 is 12 amino acids. The CDR3 region is CAWSRGTYGYTF. Here the CDR3 DNA reads TGTGCCTGGTCCAGGGGGACGTATGGCTACACCTTC. Variable domain in full (rest from reference TRBV30 and TRBJ1-2): SQTIHQWPATLVQPVGSPLSLECTVEGTSNPNLYWYRQAAGRGLQLLFYSVGIGQISSEVPQNLSASRPQDRQFILSSKKLLLSDSGFYLCAWSRGTYGYTFGSGTRLTVV.

The rearrangement uses TRBV18 and TRBJ2-2; D unresolved. CDR3 length: 15 residues. Between the trimmed V and J ends, which lost 4 bases and 3 bases, there was a span of 12 bases. Per germline, CDR1 KGHSH and CDR2 LQKENI. Here the CDR3 reads CASSRAYDDTGELFF. The DNA for the CDR3 is TGTGCCAGCTCACGGGCGTACGACGACACCGGGGAGCTGTTTTTT.

The rearrangement links TRBV7-8 to TRBJ2-2; maybe TRBD1 (6 bases). V gave up 4 bases and J gave up 0 bases, with 18 bases separating them. Looked up from germline, CDR1 is SGHVS and CDR2 is FQNEAQ. This CDR3 has 18 amino acids. This chain's CDR3 is CASSSSSTGPSNTGELFF. In DNA form, the CDR3 reads TGTGCCAGCAGCTCCAGTTCTACAGGGCCCTCGAACACCGGGGAGCTGTTTTTT.

This clone was picked up one time. This chain uses TRBV11-3 with TRBJ1-1; D remains unclear. CDR3 length: 13 amino acids. The germline V and J ends were trimmed by 3 bases and 4 bases, with 9 bases remaining between them. In germline, CDR1 is SGHNT, CDR2 YENEEA. The CDR3 DNA sequence: TGTGCCAGCAGCTTGATCAGTGGCACTGAAGCTTTCTTT. Its protein product is CASSLISGTEAFF.

The genes are TRBV29-1 and TRBJ2-3; 7 positions agree with TRBD2. The CDR3 runs to 10 residues. Trimming cost V 6 bases and J 6 bases; bases outside gene matches: 0. In germline, CDR1 is SQVTM, CDR2 ANQGSEA. The CDR3 bases are TGCAGCGTCGGGGGGGATACGCAGTATTTT. The encoded protein is CSVGGDTQYF.

The table lists this clone with a count of one. The chain couples TRBV5-4 to TRBJ1-2; no clear D. V dropped 5 bases and J dropped 4 bases, with 15 bases sitting between them. Germline V gene sequence: CDR1 SGHNT, CDR2 YYREEE (reference sequence). This CDR3 comprises 14 residues. The chain's CDR3 is CASSTRTGGYGYTF. CDR3 in DNA: TGTGCCAGCAGTACTCGGACGGGAGGCTATGGCTACACCTTC.

This chain joins TRBV2 and TRBJ2-2; 9 bases align to TRBD2. The V gene's germline CDR1 is SNHLY and CDR2 FYNNEI. The V segment lost 3 bases and the J segment 3 bases; nucleotides outside the gene matches: 5. This CDR3 has 16 amino acids. The DNA of the CDR3 is TGTGCCAGCAGTGACTCGACTAGCGGATACACCGGGGAGCTGTTTTTT. Translation gives CASSDSTSGYTGELFF.

The chain links TRBV18 to TRBJ1-5; D might be TRBD1 (6 bases). The CDR3 has 14 amino acids. V was clipped by 2 bases and J by 5 bases, with 10 bases between them. Looked up from germline, CDR1 is KGHSH and CDR2 is LQKENI. This chain's CDR3 is CASSPNREDQPQHF. The CDR3 DNA reads as TGTGCCAGCTCACCAAACAGGGAAGATCAGCCCCAGCATTTT.

The chain employs TRBV7-8 and TRBJ1-5, with TRBD1 matching over 9 bases. With 5 bases clipped from V and 4 bases from J, the junction kept 9 bases outside the gene matches. Germline CDR1 reads SGHVS; CDR2 reads FQNEAQ. The CDR3 consists of 16 residues. The CDR3 sequence is CASSMGQGYLNQPQHF. The CDR3 nucleotides are TGTGCCAGCAGCATGGGACAGGGATACCTTAATCAGCCCCAGCATTTT.

The V gene is TRBV19, the J gene TRBJ1-5, with 8 nucleotides matching TRBD1. This CDR3 contains 18 residues. The ends lost 5 bases at V and 2 bases at J; junction bases unmatched: 14. Germline CDR1 LNHDA, CDR2 SQIVND (reference sequence). Here the CDR3 reads CASSPRGRGLGGNQPQHF. The CDR3 coding sequence is TGTGCCAGTAGTCCTCGAGGCAGGGGGCTGGGGGGCAATCAGCCCCAGCATTTT.

The CDR3 loop is CASSGLANTGELFF. The CDR3 DNA sequence: TGTGCCAGCAGTGGACTAGCGAACACCGGGGAGCTGTTTTTT. The rearrangement links TRBV6-1 to TRBJ2-2; possibly TRBD2 for D (6 bases). Germline values: CDR1 MNHNS, CDR2 SASEGT. This CDR3 is built from 14 residues. The V end was cut by 4 bases, the J end by 0 bases, with 6 bases between.

The chain combines TRBV6-5 with TRBJ1-1; D possibly corresponds to TRBD1 (6 bases). V gave up 0 bases and J gave up 8 bases, with 19 bases separating them. The CDR3 is made up of 16 amino acids. The germline CDR1 and CDR2 sequences are MNHEY and SVGAGI. In nucleotides, the CDR3 is TGTGCCAGCAGTTACTCCTTACGGAGTGGGACAACGGAAGCTTTCTTT. This gives the protein CASSYSLRSGTTEAFF.